This TCR beta chain was recovered during a study of cytomegalovirus exposure and HLA in healthy donors. Whole-study context: The 120 million or so unique TCR beta sequences, from 150 million to 200 million T cells, were found by an earlier analysis.

Nominal health characterized the donors when sampled, though unrecorded immune exposures were likely. The germline gives CDR1 SGDLS, CDR2 YYNGEE. The CDR3 sequence is 12 residues long. The V end lost 4 bases, the J end lost 7 bases, and 11 bases lay between the germline ends. The primer mix had 60 Vbeta and 13 Jbeta primers. Using immunoSEQ multiplex PCR, the repertoire was profiled, and TCRdb retains in-frame clones only, with some absent. The profile shows about 92,000 clones, roughly 80% of them singletons. Sequencing input: PBMCs. The origin of this receptor is a girl aged 2-15 years in good health and CMV-seropositive. The V gene is TRBV9, the J gene TRBJ1-1; D gene ambiguous. The CDR3 nucleotides read TGTGCCAGCAGCCGCAGCGGGAATGAAGCTTTCTTT. Protein: CASSRSGNEAFF.